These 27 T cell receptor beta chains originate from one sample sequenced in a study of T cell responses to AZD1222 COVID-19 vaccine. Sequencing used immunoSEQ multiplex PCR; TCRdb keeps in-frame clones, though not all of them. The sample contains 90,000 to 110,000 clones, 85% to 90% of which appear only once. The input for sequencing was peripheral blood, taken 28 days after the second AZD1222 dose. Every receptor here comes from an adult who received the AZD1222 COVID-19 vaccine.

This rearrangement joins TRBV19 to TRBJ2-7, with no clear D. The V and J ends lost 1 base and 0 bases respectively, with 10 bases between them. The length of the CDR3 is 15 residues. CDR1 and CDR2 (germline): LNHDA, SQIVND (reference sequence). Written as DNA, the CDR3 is TGTGCCAGTAGTATAGTTCCGTCTAGCTCCTACGAGCAGTACTTC. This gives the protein CASSIVPSSSYEQYF.

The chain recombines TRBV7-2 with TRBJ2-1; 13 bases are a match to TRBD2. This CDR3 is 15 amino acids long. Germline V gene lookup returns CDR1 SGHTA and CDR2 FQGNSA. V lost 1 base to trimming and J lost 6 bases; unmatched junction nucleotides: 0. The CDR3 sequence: CASSLGLAGGNEQFF. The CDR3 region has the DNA TGTGCCAGCAGCTTAGGACTAGCGGGGGGCAATGAGCAGTTCTTC. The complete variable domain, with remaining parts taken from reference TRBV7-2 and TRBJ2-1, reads GAGVSQSPSNKVTEKGKDVELRCDPISGHTALYWYRQSLGQGLEFLIYFQGNSAPDKSGLPSDRFSAERTGGSVSTLTIQRTQQEDSAVYLCASSLGLAGGNEQFFGPGTRLTVL.

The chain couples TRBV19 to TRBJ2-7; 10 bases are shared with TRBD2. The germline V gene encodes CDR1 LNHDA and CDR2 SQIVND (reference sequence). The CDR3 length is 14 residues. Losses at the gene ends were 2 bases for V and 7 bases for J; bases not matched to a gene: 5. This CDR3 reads CASSISGRAGEQYF. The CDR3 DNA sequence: TGTGCCAGTAGTATAAGCGGGAGGGCGGGAGAGCAGTACTTC.

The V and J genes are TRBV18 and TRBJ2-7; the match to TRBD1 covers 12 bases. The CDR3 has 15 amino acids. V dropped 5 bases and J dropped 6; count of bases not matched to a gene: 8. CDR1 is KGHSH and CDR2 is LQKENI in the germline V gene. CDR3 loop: CASSGTGTGGFEQYF. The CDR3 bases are TGTGCCAGCTCAGGCACCGGGACAGGGGGCTTCGAGCAGTACTTC.

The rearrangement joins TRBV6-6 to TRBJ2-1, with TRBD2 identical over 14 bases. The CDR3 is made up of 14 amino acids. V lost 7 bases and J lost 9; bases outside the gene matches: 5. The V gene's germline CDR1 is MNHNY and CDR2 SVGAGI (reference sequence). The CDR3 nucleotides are TGTGCCAGCACCGGGACTAGCGGGAGTAGTGAGCAGTTCTTC. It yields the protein CASTGTSGSSEQFF.

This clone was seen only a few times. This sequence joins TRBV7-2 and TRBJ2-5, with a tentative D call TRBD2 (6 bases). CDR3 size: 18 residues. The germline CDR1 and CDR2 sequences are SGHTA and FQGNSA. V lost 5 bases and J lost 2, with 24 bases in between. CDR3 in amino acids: CASSQSSLGAGPQETQYF. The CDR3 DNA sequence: TGTGCCAGCAGCCAGTCATCACTCGGTGCGGGGCCTCAAGAGACCCAGTACTTC.

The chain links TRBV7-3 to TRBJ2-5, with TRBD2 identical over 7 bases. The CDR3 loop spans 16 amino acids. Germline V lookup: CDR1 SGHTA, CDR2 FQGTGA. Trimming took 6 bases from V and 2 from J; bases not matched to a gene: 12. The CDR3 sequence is CASRPPKSSGQETQYF. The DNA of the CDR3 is TGTGCCAGCAGACCGCCAAAATCTAGCGGACAAGAGACCCAGTACTTC.

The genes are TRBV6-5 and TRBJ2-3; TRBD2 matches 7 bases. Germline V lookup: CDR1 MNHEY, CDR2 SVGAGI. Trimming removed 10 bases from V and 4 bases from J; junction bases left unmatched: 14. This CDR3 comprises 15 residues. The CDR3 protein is CAIPLGRERADTQYF. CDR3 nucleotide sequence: TGTGCCATCCCCTTAGGGCGGGAGAGGGCAGATACGCAGTATTTT.

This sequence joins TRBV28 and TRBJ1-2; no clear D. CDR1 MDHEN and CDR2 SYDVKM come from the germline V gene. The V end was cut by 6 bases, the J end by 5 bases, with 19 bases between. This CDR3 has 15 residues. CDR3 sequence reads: CASRRLREAYYGYTF. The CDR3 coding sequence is TGTGCCAGCAGGAGGTTACGCGAGGCCTATTATGGCTACACCTTC.

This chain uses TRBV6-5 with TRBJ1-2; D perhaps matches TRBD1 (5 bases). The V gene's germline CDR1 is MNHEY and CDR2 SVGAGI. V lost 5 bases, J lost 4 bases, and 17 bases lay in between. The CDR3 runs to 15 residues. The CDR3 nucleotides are TGTGCCAGCAGTCCTTCGGCAAATGGGGGCTATGGCTACACCTTC. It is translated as CASSPSANGGYGYTF.

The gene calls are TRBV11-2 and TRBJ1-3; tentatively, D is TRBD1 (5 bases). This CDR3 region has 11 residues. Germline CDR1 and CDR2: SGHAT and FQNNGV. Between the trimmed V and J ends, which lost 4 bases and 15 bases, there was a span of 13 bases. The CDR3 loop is CASSSLGPKYF. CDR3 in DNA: TGTGCCAGCAGCTCGTTGGGGCCCAAATATTTT.

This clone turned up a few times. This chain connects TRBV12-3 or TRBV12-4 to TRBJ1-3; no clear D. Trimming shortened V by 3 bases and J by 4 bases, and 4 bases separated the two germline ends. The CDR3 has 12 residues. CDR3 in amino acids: CASSLGGNTIYF. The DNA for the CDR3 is TGTGCCAGCAGTTTGGGGGGAAACACCATATATTTT.

The CDR3 DNA sequence: TGCGCCAGCAGCCTCCAGCAGCGCGGCGAGCAGTACTTC. Amino acid sequence: CASSLQQRGEQYF. This chain connects TRBV5-1 to TRBJ2-7; D uncertain. Per the germline V gene, CDR1 is SGHRS and CDR2 is YFSETQ. This CDR3 is built from 13 residues. The V end was cut by 4 bases, the J end by 6 bases, with 14 bases between.

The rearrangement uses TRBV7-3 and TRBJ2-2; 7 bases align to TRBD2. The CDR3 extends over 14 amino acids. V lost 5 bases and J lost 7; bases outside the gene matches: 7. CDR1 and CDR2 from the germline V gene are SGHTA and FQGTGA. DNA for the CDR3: TGTGCCAGCAGCCCTACTAGCGCTGGCGGGGAGCTGTTTTTT. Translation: CASSPTSAGGELFF.

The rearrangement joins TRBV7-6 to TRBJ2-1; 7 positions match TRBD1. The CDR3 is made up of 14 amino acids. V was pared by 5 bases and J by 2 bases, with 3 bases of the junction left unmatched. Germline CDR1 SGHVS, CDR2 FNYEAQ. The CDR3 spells CASSEGATYNEQFF. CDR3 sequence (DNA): TGTGCCAGCAGCGAGGGGGCGACCTACAATGAGCAGTTCTTC. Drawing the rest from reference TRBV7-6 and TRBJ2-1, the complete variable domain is GAGVSQSPRYKVTKRGQDVALRCDPISGHVSLYWYRQALGQGPEFLTYFNYEAQQDKSGLPNDRFSAERPEGSISTLTIQRTEQRDSAMYRCASSEGATYNEQFFGPGTRLTVL.

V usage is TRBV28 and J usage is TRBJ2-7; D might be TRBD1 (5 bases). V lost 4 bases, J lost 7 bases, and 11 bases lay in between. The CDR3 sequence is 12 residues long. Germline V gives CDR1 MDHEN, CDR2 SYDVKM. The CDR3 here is CASSSQGWEQYF. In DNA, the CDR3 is TGTGCCAGCAGTTCCCAGGGTTGGGAGCAGTACTTC.

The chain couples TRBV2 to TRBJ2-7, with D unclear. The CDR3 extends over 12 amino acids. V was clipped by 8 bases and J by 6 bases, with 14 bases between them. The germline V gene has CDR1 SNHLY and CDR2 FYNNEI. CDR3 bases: TGTGCCAGCGAACAACCCGGCGTCGAGCAGTACTTC. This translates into CASEQPGVEQYF.

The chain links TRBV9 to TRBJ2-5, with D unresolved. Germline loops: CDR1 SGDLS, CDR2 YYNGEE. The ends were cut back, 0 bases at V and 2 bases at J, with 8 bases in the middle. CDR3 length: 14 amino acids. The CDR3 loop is CASSVGGPQETQYF. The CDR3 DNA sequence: TGTGCCAGCAGCGTAGGAGGTCCTCAAGAGACCCAGTACTTC.

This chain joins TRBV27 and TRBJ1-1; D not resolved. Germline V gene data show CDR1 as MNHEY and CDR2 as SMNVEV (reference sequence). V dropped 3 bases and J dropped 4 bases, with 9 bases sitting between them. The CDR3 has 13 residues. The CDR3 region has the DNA TGTGCCAGCAGTTTCGGGGTGGGCACTGAAGCTTTCTTT. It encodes CASSFGVGTEAFF.

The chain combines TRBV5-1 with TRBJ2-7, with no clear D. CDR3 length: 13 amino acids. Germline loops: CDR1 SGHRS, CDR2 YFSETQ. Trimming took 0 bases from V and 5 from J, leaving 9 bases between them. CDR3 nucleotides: TGCGCCAGCAGCTTGGCCATTGGAGACGAGCAGTACTTC. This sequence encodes CASSLAIGDEQYF.

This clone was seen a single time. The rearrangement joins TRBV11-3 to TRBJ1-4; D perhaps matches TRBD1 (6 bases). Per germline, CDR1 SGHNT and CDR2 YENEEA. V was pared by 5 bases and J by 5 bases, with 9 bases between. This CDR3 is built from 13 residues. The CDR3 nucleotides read TGTGCCAGCAGCCAGGGGACGAATGAAAAACTGTTTTTT. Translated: CASSQGTNEKLFF.

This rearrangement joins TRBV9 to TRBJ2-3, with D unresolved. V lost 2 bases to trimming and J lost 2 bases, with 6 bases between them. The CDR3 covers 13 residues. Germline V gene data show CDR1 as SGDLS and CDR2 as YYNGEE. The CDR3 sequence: CASSVTVTDTQYF. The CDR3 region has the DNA TGTGCCAGCAGCGTGACGGTCACAGATACGCAGTATTTT.

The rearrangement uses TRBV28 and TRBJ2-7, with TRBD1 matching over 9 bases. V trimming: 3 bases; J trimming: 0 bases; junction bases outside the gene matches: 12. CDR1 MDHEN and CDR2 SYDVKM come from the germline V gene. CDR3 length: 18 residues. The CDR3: CASSFGTGPRRTSYEQYF. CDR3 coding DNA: TGTGCCAGCAGTTTTGGGACAGGGCCCCGTCGGACCTCCTACGAGCAGTACTTC.

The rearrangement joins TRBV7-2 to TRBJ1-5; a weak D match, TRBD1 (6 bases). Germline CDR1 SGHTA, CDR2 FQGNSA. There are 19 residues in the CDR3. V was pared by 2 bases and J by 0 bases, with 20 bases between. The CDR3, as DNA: TGTGCCAGCAGCTTACCAACAGACGTGTGGACAGATAGCAATCAGCCCCAGCATTTT. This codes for CASSLPTDVWTDSNQPQHF.

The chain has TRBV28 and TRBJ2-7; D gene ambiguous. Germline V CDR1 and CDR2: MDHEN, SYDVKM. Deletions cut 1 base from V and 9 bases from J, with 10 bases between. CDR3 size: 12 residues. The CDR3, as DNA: TGTGCCAGCAGTTTATTGACCTCAGGGCAGTACTTC. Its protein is CASSLLTSGQYF. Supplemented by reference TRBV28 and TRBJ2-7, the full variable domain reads DVKVTQSSRYLVKRTGEKVFLECVQDMDHENMFWYRQDPGLGLRLIYFSYDVKMKEKGDIPEGYSVSREKKERFSLILESASTNQTSMYLCASSLLTSGQYFGPGTRLTVT.

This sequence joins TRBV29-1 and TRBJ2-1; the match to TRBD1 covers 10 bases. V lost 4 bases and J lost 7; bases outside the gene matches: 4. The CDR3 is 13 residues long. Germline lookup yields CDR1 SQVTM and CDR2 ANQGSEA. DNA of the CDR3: TGCAGCGTTGGTGACAGGGGGCTTAATGAGCAGTTCTTC. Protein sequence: CSVGDRGLNEQFF.

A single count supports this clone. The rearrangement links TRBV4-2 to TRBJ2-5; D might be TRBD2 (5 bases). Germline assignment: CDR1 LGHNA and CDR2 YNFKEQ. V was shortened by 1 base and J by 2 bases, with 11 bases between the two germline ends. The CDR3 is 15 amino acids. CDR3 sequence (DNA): TGTGCCAGCAGCCAAGTATGGAGCGGACAAGAGACCCAGTACTTC. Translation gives CASSQVWSGQETQYF.